This T cell receptor (beta chain) was obtained from a study of blood T cell repertoires in COVID-19. Study at large: Samples taken during acute and convalescent COVID-19 were collected in the United States, Italy and Spain.

This clone was observed many times. As processed by the authors: Estimated nucleated cell counts came from reference gene primer amplification. The method was immunoSEQ multiplex PCR; TCRdb's version includes in-frame clones alone and lacks a portion of them. V and J calls and clone size are given by that table; D and trimming were obtained from the DNA. The table has about 190,000 clones, 70% to 90% seen once. CDR1 is MDHEN, CDR2 SYDVKM, per germline. Trimming stripped 2 bases from V and 2 bases from J, with 9 bases between. This CDR3 comprises 14 residues. This rearrangement joins TRBV28 to TRBJ1-1; no firm D call. Sequenced: peripheral blood. The clonotype comes from a man in his thirties or forties with acute or convalescent COVID-19. The DNA for the CDR3 is TGTGCCAGCAGTTTAATTACAGCAAACACTGAAGCTTTCTTT. Encoded protein: CASSLITANTEAFF.